This TCR beta chain stems from a study of regulatory T cells in long-lasting Graves disease. Building of the TCR beta libraries involved iRepertoire HTBI primers and Arm-PCR of CDR3 regions. TCRdb redid the calling of the multiplex PCR reads with MiXCR, one entry per CDR3 protein. The table records some 220,000 distinct CDR3 sequences, roughly 19% of them present only once. This clonotype was seen repeatedly, ten times or more. Time point denoted: newly diagnosed GD, antithyroid drugs for less than 3 months. From PBMCs, RNA was extracted and then used to make the TCR library. Germline V gives CDR1 SGHAT, CDR2 FQDESV (reference sequence). This CDR3 is 16 amino acids long. V lost 3 bases and J lost 3; bases outside the gene matches: 7. The same data also contributed to another study, on T cells in Graves' hyperthyroidism and ophthalmopathy.

The clonotype was recovered from a woman in her 30s with Graves disease. V usage is TRBV11-1 and J usage is TRBJ2-2; 7 nucleotides match TRBD1. The sequencing here drew on peripheral blood mononuclear cells (PBMCs), taken at new diagnosis, from a patient treated with antithyroid drugs. The CDR3, as DNA: TGTGCCAGCAGCTTTCCGCGGACAGGAGACACCGGGGAGCTGTTTTTT. Translating gives CASSFPRTGDTGELFF.